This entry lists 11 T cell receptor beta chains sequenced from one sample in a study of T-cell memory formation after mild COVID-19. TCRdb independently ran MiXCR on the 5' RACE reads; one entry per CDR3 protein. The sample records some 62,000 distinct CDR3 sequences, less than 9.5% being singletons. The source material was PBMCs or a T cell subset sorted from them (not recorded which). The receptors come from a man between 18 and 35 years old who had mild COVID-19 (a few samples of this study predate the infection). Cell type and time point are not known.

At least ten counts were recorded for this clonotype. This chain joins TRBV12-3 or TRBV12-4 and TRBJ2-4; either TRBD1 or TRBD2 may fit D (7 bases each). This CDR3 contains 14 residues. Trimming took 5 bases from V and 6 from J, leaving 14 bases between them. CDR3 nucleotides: TGTGCCAGCAGTCGACAGGGAGGGTCAAACATTCAGTACTTC. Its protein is CASSRQGGSNIQYF.

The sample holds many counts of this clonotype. The CDR3 sequence: CASSSRQGIDIQYF. Here the CDR3 DNA reads TGTGCCAGCAGCTCCCGACAGGGGATCGACATTCAGTACTTC. The chain carries TRBV7-2 and TRBJ2-4, with TRBD1 identical over 8 bases. The CDR3 has 14 residues. From germline, CDR1 is SGHTA and CDR2 FQGNSA. Trimming cost V 4 bases and J 8 bases; bases outside gene matches: 7.

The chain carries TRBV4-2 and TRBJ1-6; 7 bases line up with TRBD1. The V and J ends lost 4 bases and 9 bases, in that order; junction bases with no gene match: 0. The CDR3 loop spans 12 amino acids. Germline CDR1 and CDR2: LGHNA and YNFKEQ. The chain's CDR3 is CASSRTGSPLHF. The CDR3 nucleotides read TGTGCCAGCAGCCGGACAGGTTCACCCCTCCACTTT.

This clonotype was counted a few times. The CDR3 DNA is TGCGCCAGCAGCTTGGGGGACAGCCGCTCCTACGAGCAGTACTTC. Its translation: CASSLGDSRSYEQYF. The V call is TRBV5-1, the J call TRBJ2-7; 7 nucleotides match TRBD1. CDR3 size: 15 residues. Germline assignment: CDR1 SGHRS and CDR2 YFSETQ. With V trimmed by 0 bases and J by 0 bases, 3 bases remained unmatched.

The CDR3 is CASSPASGLMTEAFF. The CDR3 DNA sequence: TGCGCCAGCAGCCCCGCCTCCGGGCTGATGACTGAAGCTTTCTTT. The chain couples TRBV4-1 to TRBJ1-1; D gene unclear. Trimming shortened V by 4 bases and J by 5 bases, and 17 bases separated the two germline ends. The CDR3 has 15 amino acids. CDR1 and CDR2 from the germline V gene are MGHRA and YSYEKL.

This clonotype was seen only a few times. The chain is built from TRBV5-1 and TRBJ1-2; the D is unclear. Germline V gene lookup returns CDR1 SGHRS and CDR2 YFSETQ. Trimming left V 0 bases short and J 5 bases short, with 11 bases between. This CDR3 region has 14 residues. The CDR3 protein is CASSLAQEQYGYTF. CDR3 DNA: TGCGCCAGCAGCTTGGCCCAGGAGCAGTATGGCTACACCTTC.

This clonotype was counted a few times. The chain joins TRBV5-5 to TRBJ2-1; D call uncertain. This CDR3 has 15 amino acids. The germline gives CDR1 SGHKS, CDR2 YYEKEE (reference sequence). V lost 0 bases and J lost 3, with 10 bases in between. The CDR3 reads CASSLGSDYYNEQFF. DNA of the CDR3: TGTGCCAGCAGCTTGGGCAGCGATTACTACAATGAGCAGTTCTTC. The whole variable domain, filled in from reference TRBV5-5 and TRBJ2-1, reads DAGVTQSPTHLIKTRGQQVTLRCSPISGHKSVSWYQQVLGQGPQFIFQYYEKEERGRGNFPDRFSARQFPNYSSELNVNALLLGDSALYLCASSLGSDYYNEQFFGPGTRLTVL.

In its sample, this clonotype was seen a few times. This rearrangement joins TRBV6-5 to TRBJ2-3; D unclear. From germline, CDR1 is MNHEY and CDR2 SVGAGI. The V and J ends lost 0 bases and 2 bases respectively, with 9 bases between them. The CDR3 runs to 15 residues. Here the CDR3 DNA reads TGTGCCAGCAGTTACTCGAGTGGGTTCACAGATACGCAGTATTTT. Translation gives CASSYSSGFTDTQYF.

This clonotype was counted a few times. The CDR3 spells CASSLTGTSQPQHF. The CDR3 DNA reads TGTGCCAGCAGCCTGACAGGCACCAGTCAGCCCCAGCATTTT. The chain employs TRBV12-3 or TRBV12-4 and TRBJ1-5, with D perhaps matching TRBD1 (6 bases). V lost 6 bases, J lost 6 bases, and 15 bases lay in between. The CDR3 runs to 14 residues.

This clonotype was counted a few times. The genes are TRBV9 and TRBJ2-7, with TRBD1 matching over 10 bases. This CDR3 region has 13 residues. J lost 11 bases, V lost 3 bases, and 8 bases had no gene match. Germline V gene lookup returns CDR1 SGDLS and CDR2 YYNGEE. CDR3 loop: CASSGLVGQGKYF. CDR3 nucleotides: TGTGCCAGCAGCGGCCTAGTGGGACAGGGGAAGTACTTC. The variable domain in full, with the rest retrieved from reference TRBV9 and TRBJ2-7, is DSGVTQTPKHLITATGQRVTLRCSPRSGDLSVYWYQQSLDQGLQFLIQYYNGEERAKGNILERFSAQQFPDLHSELNLSSLELGDSALYFCASSGLVGQGKYFGPGTRLTVT.

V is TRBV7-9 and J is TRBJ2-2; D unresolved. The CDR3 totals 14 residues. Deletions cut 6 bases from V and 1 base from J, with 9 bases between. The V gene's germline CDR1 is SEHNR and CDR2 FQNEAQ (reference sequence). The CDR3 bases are TGTGCCAGCAGGCTCAACGGGAACACCGGGGAGCTGTTTTTT. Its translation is CASRLNGNTGELFF.